This T cell receptor beta chain was recorded in a study of blood T cell repertoires in COVID-19. Study as a whole: The analysed material was cDNA or gDNA that came from T cells, B-cell-depleted T cells, or PBMCs.

The method was immunoSEQ multiplex PCR; TCRdb's version includes in-frame clones alone and lacks a portion of them. The sample shows some 170,000 clones, 84% of them seen only once. Trimming removed 8 bases at V and 4 bases at J, with 17 bases between. Germline CDR1 MNHEY, CDR2 SVGAGI. The CDR3 has 14 amino acids. This clone was found once. Individuals aged about 18 to 89 years were recruited from some 26 US areas. Cohort 3 donors were reported recovered after two negative PCRs, clearance, or symptom resolution. This chain connects TRBV6-5 to TRBJ1-1; weak D call: TRBD1 (5 bases). Sample: PBMCs or T cells enriched from blood (not recorded which). This TCR came from a man between 50 and 59 years old who had recovered from COVID-19. This CDR3 reads CASAQAPLGTEAFF. The CDR3 nucleotides are TGTGCCAGCGCACAGGCACCCTTGGGCACTGAAGCTTTCTTT.